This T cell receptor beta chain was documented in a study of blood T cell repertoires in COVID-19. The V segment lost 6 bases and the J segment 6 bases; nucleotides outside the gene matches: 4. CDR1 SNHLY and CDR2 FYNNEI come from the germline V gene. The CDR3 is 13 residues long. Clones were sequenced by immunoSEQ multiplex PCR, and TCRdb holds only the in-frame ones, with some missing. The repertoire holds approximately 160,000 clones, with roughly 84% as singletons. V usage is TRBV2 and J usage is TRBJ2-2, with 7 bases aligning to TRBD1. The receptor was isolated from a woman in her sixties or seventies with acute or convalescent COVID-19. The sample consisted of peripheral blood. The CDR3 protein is CASRIQGPGELFF. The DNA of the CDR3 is TGTGCCAGCAGGATACAGGGGCCCGGGGAGCTGTTTTTT.